These 26 T cell receptor beta chains came from one sample sequenced in a study of cytomegalovirus exposure and HLA in healthy donors. With 60 Vbeta and 13 Jbeta primers, the PCR was carried out. Here immunoSEQ multiplex PCR was the method, and the copy in TCRdb shows in-frame clones only, minus some. The sample shows some 100,000 clones, approximately 80% of them seen only once. The sequenced material came from PBMCs. These receptors originate from a male donor in good health and CMV-seropositive.

The J gene is TRBJ1-1, the V gene TRBV2, with D possibly being TRBD1 (5 bases). Germline values: CDR1 SNHLY, CDR2 FYNNEI. V lost 3 bases to trimming and J lost 3 bases, with 8 bases between them. The CDR3 length is 13 residues. CDR3 sequence reads: CASSEEGYTEAFF. The CDR3, as DNA: TGTGCCAGCAGTGAGGAGGGGTACACTGAAGCTTTCTTT.

In this sample, this clone turned up once. The V gene is TRBV15, the J gene TRBJ2-2; D might be TRBD1 (5 bases). The V gene's germline CDR1 is LNHNV and CDR2 YYDKDF (reference sequence). V gave up 2 bases and J gave up 10 bases, with 23 bases separating them. The CDR3 contains 17 residues. CDR3 bases: TGTGCCACCAGCAGACCGTTGCTTAGACAGACGGAGAAGGAGCTGTTTTTT. Translated: CATSRPLLRQTEKELFF.

This clone showed up just a few times. The V gene is TRBV7-9, the J gene TRBJ2-1; 9 nucleotides align to TRBD2. J was trimmed by 6 bases and V by 3 bases; bases with no gene match: 3. The V gene's germline CDR1 is SEHNR and CDR2 FQNEAQ (reference sequence). The length of the CDR3 is 14 residues. The CDR3 DNA reads as TGTGCCAGCAGCTTGGCGGGGGGGAGCAATGAGCAGTTCTTC. Translation gives CASSLAGGSNEQFF.

The chain is built from TRBV6-4 and TRBJ2-1; TRBD2 aligns across 9 bases. Germline V gene lookup returns CDR1 MRHNA and CDR2 SNTAGT. The CDR3 runs 16 residues. The junction had 4 bases not matched to a gene; V was cut back by 0 bases and J by 4 bases. CDR3 region: CASSDSGRGGYNEQFF. In nucleotides, the CDR3 is TGTGCCAGCAGTGACTCCGGGCGGGGGGGATACAATGAGCAGTTCTTC.

The chain recombines TRBV4-1 with TRBJ2-3; D unresolved. The CDR3 loop spans 14 amino acids. Germline lookup yields CDR1 MGHRA and CDR2 YSYEKL. V lost 1 base, J lost 7 bases, and 12 bases lay in between. The CDR3 protein is CASSQVADSNTQYF. The CDR3, as DNA: TGCGCCAGCAGCCAAGTGGCTGACTCGAATACGCAGTATTTT.

A word on this clone: Other DNA sequences in the sample encode the same CDR3. This chain connects TRBV4-3 to TRBJ1-1; D remains unclear. CDR1 is LGHNA, CDR2 YSLEER, per germline. Trimming pared 0 bases from V and 4 bases from J, leaving 6 bases between. The CDR3 is 13 residues long. The CDR3 nucleotides read TGCGCCAGCAGCCAAGATCCAGGCACTGAAGCTTTCTTT. This sequence encodes CASSQDPGTEAFF.

V gene TRBV23-1 combines with J gene TRBJ2-7, with 8 positions matching TRBD1. TRBV23-1 is an open reading frame, and its role is uncertain. V gave up 0 bases and J gave up 3 bases; unmatched junction bases: 1. CDR3 length equals 14 residues. The CDR3 DNA follows: TGCGCCAGCAGTCAATCAGGGACAGGCTACGAGCAGTACTTC. It translates to CASSQSGTGYEQYF.

The genes are TRBV2 and TRBJ2-5, with D possibly matching TRBD1 (6 bases). V was clipped by 8 bases and J by 2 bases, with 15 bases between them. There are 14 residues in the CDR3. The germline V gene has CDR1 SNHLY and CDR2 FYNNEI. The CDR3 is CASVGTRQQETQYF. The CDR3 DNA is TGTGCCAGCGTAGGGACAAGGCAACAAGAGACCCAGTACTTC.

V usage is TRBV7-2 and J usage is TRBJ1-4, with D tentatively TRBD1 (5 bases). Germline CDR1 reads SGHTA; CDR2 reads FQGNSA. The CDR3 totals 17 residues. The V end lost 0 bases, the J end lost 0 bases, and 11 bases lay between the germline ends. The CDR3 loop reads CASSLAPGGATNEKLFF. The CDR3 coding sequence is TGTGCCAGCAGCTTAGCCCCGGGGGGTGCAACTAATGAAAAACTGTTTTTT.

The chain is built from TRBV5-1 and TRBJ2-2, with D possibly TRBD2 on 7 matching bases. Germline lookup yields CDR1 SGHRS and CDR2 YFSETQ. This CDR3 has 15 residues. Trimming removed 0 bases at V and 5 bases at J, with 11 bases between. This chain's CDR3 is CASSLDAGATGELFF. CDR3 nucleotides: TGCGCCAGCAGCTTGGACGCGGGGGCGACCGGGGAGCTGTTTTTT.

V and J are TRBV2 and TRBJ1-2, with 10 nucleotides matching TRBD1. CDR3 length: 15 amino acids. The trim removed 3 bases at V and 2 bases at J, leaving 3 bases unmatched. Germline V gives CDR1 SNHLY, CDR2 FYNNEI. CDR3 protein: CASSDVGQGNYGYTF. In DNA, the CDR3 is TGTGCCAGCAGTGACGTGGGACAGGGGAACTATGGCTACACCTTC.

This chain connects TRBV5-1 to TRBJ1-2, with D tentatively TRBD1 (5 bases). The CDR3 runs to 16 residues. Germline V lookup: CDR1 SGHRS, CDR2 YFSETQ. The V and J ends lost 4 bases and 6 bases respectively, with 22 bases between them. The CDR3 nucleotides are TGCGCCAGCAGCCCATGGGGTCAGGGAGGGGTCGATGGCTACACCTTC. Translation gives CASSPWGQGGVDGYTF.

V and J are TRBV7-9 and TRBJ2-3; 13 nucleotides align to TRBD2. V dropped 5 bases and J dropped 1; count of bases not matched to a gene: 6. Germline V gene data show CDR1 as SEHNR and CDR2 as FQNEAQ (reference sequence). The CDR3 extends over 17 amino acids. CDR3 loop: CASSHWTSGGGTDTQYF. The CDR3 DNA reads as TGTGCCAGCAGCCATTGGACTAGCGGGGGAGGCACAGATACGCAGTATTTT.

The J gene is TRBJ2-3, the V gene TRBV30, with 7 bases identical to TRBD1. CDR1 GTSNPN and CDR2 SVGIG come from the germline V gene (reference sequence). V lost 0 bases and J lost 4; bases outside the gene matches: 4. CDR3 length: 14 amino acids. The CDR3 protein is CAWSVLTGADTQYF. The CDR3 bases are TGTGCCTGGAGTGTCCTCACAGGGGCAGATACGCAGTATTTT.

The CDR3 reads CASRPQGAHIQYF. CDR3 coding DNA: TGTGCCAGCAGGCCACAGGGGGCACACATTCAGTACTTC. The rearrangement uses TRBV2 and TRBJ2-4; 9 bases agree with TRBD1. V lost 6 bases to trimming and J lost 8 bases; unmatched junction nucleotides: 5. The CDR3 has 13 residues. Germline V gene data show CDR1 as SNHLY and CDR2 as FYNNEI.

This chain links TRBV9 with TRBJ1-3; D call uncertain. V was cut by 0 bases and J by 8 bases, with 6 bases left in between. The germline gives CDR1 SGDLS, CDR2 YYNGEE. The CDR3 contains 12 residues. The CDR3: CASSVERDTIYF. The CDR3 DNA reads TGTGCCAGCAGCGTAGAGAGGGACACCATATATTTT.

The J gene is TRBJ1-4, the V gene TRBV7-9; D remains ambiguous. The germline CDR1 and CDR2 sequences are SEHNR and FQNEAQ (reference sequence). The CDR3 sequence is 11 residues long. Trimming removed 8 bases at V and 3 bases at J, with 4 bases between. As DNA, the CDR3 is TGTGCCAGCTCCGCTAATGAAAAACTGTTTTTT. Protein: CASSANEKLFF.

This chain connects TRBV19 to TRBJ1-4; D unclear. The CDR3 loop spans 14 amino acids. Per the germline V gene, CDR1 is LNHDA and CDR2 is SQIVND (reference sequence). The V and J ends lost 2 bases and 2 bases respectively, with 6 bases between them. CDR3 sequence reads: CASSITVTNEKLFF. The CDR3 DNA reads TGTGCCAGTAGTATAACAGTTACTAATGAAAAACTGTTTTTT.

J is TRBJ2-2 and V is TRBV29-1, with D tentatively TRBD2 (6 bases). Germline V CDR1 and CDR2: SQVTM, ANQGSEA. The CDR3 has 14 residues. V lost 6 bases and J lost 2, with 13 bases in between. The CDR3 loop reads CSVSGTPNTGELFF. The CDR3 DNA is TGCAGCGTGTCCGGGACTCCTAACACCGGGGAGCTGTTTTTT.

The chain employs TRBV29-1 and TRBJ1-3, with 8 bases fitting TRBD1. CDR1 and CDR2 from the germline V gene are SQVTM and ANQGSEA. V lost 6 bases to trimming and J lost 2 bases; unmatched junction nucleotides: 9. This CDR3 is built from 15 residues. The CDR3 coding sequence is TGCAGCGTGTCGACAGGGGCGCGGGCTGGAAACACCATATATTTT. Amino acids: CSVSTGARAGNTIYF.

This chain uses TRBV10-2 with TRBJ1-1; no reliable D call. Germline V lookup: CDR1 WSHSY, CDR2 SAAADI. Trimming removed 3 bases at V and 4 bases at J, with 6 bases between. The CDR3 is 12 residues long. CDR3 in DNA: TGCGCCAGCAGTGAAGCGGGCACTGAAGCTTTCTTT. This encodes CASSEAGTEAFF.

This clone has only one observation. The chain has TRBV18 and TRBJ2-5; 11 nucleotides agree with TRBD2. This CDR3 has 16 residues. V gave up 0 bases and J gave up 5 bases; unmatched junction bases: 5. The germline CDR1 and CDR2 sequences are KGHSH and LQKENI. CDR3 DNA sequence: TGTGCCAGCTCACCACCGCTAGCGGGGGGACGGGAGACCCAGTACTTC. Amino acids: CASSPPLAGGRETQYF.

V is TRBV5-4 and J is TRBJ2-5; D call uncertain. The CDR3 extends over 14 amino acids. The germline gives CDR1 SGHNT, CDR2 YYREEE (reference sequence). V lost 0 bases and J lost 1, with 7 bases in between. The CDR3: CASSLADLQETQYF. For the CDR3, the DNA is TGTGCCAGCAGCTTGGCAGATCTCCAAGAGACCCAGTACTTC.

The table lists this clone with a few counts. The rearrangement uses TRBV7-2 and TRBJ1-2, with TRBD1 matching over 8 bases. The germline V gene encodes CDR1 SGHTA and CDR2 FQGNSA. V shed 3 bases and J 5 bases; nucleotides not matched to a gene: 5. The CDR3 sequence is 14 residues long. The CDR3 region has the DNA TGTGCCAGCAGCTTCACAGGGGGTCAATATGGCTACACCTTC. Residues: CASSFTGGQYGYTF.

The chain combines TRBV6-5 with TRBJ2-7, with D tentatively TRBD1 (6 bases). V dropped 2 bases and J dropped 6 bases, with 11 bases sitting between them. This CDR3 is 13 amino acids long. Germline V gives CDR1 MNHEY, CDR2 SVGAGI. The CDR3 nucleotides read TGTGCCAGCAGTTACCCGGGACACGCCGAGCAGTACTTC. Translating gives CASSYPGHAEQYF.

The chain uses TRBV9 and TRBJ2-2; 8 nucleotides match TRBD2. The CDR3 consists of 14 residues. Germline trimming cut 2 bases from V and 9 bases from J; bases unmatched to any gene: 6. Germline CDR1 is SGDLS and CDR2 is YYNGEE. CDR3 sequence (DNA): TGTGCCAGCAGCGTCGGGGGGGACACATGGGAGCTGTTTTTT. This translates into CASSVGGDTWELFF.